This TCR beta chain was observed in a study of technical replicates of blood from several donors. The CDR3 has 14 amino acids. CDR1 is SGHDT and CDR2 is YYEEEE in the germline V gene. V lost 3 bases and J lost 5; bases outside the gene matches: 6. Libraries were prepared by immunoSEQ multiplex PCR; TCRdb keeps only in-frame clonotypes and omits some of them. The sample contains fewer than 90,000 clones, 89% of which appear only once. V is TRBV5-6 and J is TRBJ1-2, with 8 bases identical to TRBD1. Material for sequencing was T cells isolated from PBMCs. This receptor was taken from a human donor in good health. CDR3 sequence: CASSSGQAQYGYTF. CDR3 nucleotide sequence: TGTGCCAGCAGCTCGGGACAGGCTCAATATGGCTACACCTTC.